The 12 T cell receptor beta chains given below trace back to one sample, sequenced in a study of cytomegalovirus exposure and HLA in healthy donors. A multiplex PCR was run with 60 Vbeta primers and 13 Jbeta primers. Profiling relied on immunoSEQ multiplex PCR, and the TCRdb table lists in-frame clones only, not all of them. Counted here are around 72,000 clones, 65% to 80% occurring once; the ten biggest clones make up roughly 20%. Sequencing was performed on PBMCs. Receptors were obtained from a man aged 35-49 years in good health and CMV-seropositive.

The rearrangement uses TRBV5-1 and TRBJ1-6; D call uncertain. Germline loops: CDR1 SGHRS, CDR2 YFSETQ. This CDR3 region has 14 residues. V was shortened by 0 bases and J by 5 bases, with 6 bases between the two germline ends. The CDR3 is CASSLELDNSPLHF. Written as DNA, the CDR3 is TGCGCCAGCAGCTTGGAACTAGATAATTCACCCCTCCACTTT.

The J gene is TRBJ1-6, the V gene TRBV6-5; D is perhaps TRBD1 (5 bases). Germline V CDR1 and CDR2: MNHEY, SVGAGI. The CDR3 spans 16 residues. The V end lost 2 bases, the J end lost 11 bases, and 19 bases lay between the germline ends. The CDR3 region has the DNA TGTGCCAGCAGTTACGGGGCAGGGCCACTTTCGGCACCCCTCCACTTT. It is translated as CASSYGAGPLSAPLHF.

Details on this clone: The sample carries other DNA sequences with the same CDR3. CDR3 nucleotides: TGTGCCTGGAGTGAGGGACAGACCAATTCACCCCTCCACTTT. This codes for CAWSEGQTNSPLHF. This chain connects TRBV30 to TRBJ1-6; TRBD1 agrees at 7 bases. Germline-derived CDR1 and CDR2 are GTSNPN and SVGIG (reference sequence). J lost 7 bases, V lost 1 base, and 4 bases had no gene match. There are 14 residues in the CDR3.

The rearrangement uses TRBV5-1 and TRBJ2-5; 7 positions match TRBD2. The DNA matches TRBJ2-7 better at its end, which makes the J call doubtful. CDR1 SGHRS and CDR2 YFSETQ come from the germline V gene. The CDR3 length is 17 residues. The CDR3: CASSLGVSGATVHEQYF. CDR3 bases: TGCGCCAGCAGCTTGGGCGTCAGCGGGGCTACGGTCCACGAGCAGTACTTC.

The chain links TRBV18 to TRBJ1-1; D not resolved. V was pared by 2 bases and J by 3 bases, with 10 bases between. Per the germline V gene, CDR1 is KGHSH and CDR2 is LQKENI. This CDR3 is built from 14 residues. The CDR3 nucleotides are TGTGCCAGCTCACCATCGTCCGGGTACACTGAAGCTTTCTTT. The encoded protein is CASSPSSGYTEAFF.

The rearrangement joins TRBV10-3 to TRBJ2-1; D is undetermined. The CDR3 sequence is 12 residues long. The germline gives CDR1 ENHRY, CDR2 SYGVKD. Trimming cost V 8 bases and J 10 bases, with 15 bases left between them. CDR3 protein: CAIDSGSREQFF. CDR3 DNA: TGTGCCATCGATTCAGGCTCGAGAGAGCAGTTCTTC.

CDR3 in DNA: TGTGCCAGCCGGGACTCGAGCTCCTACGAGCAGTACTTC. It codes for CASRDSSSYEQYF. V usage is TRBV7-2 and J usage is TRBJ2-7; a possible D gene is TRBD2 (6 bases). Germline V gene lookup returns CDR1 SGHTA and CDR2 FQGNSA. The V end was cut by 8 bases, the J end by 0 bases, with 11 bases between. The CDR3 runs 13 residues. The full variable domain, in which reference TRBV7-2 and TRBJ2-7 provide the parts outside the CDR3, is GAGVSQSPSNKVTEKGKDVELRCDPISGHTALYWYRQSLGQGLEFLIYFQGNSAPDKSGLPSDRFSAERTGGSVSTLTIQRTQQEDSAVYLCASRDSSSYEQYFGPGTRLTVT.

This clone came up once. The chain carries TRBV4-3 and TRBJ2-3, with 8 bases fitting TRBD1. The V and J ends lost 3 bases and 6 bases, in that order; junction bases with no gene match: 5. Germline values: CDR1 LGHNA, CDR2 YSLEER. The CDR3 runs to 14 residues. In DNA, the CDR3 is TGCGCCAGCAGCCATCGACAGGGGACGGATACGCAGTATTTT. Translating gives CASSHRQGTDTQYF.

The chain is built from TRBV5-6 and TRBJ2-5; TRBD1 matches at 8 bases. The tail of the sequence fits TRBJ2-7 better, so the J call may be wrong. The CDR3 sequence is 15 residues long. Germline CDR1 and CDR2: SGHDT and YYEEEE. The CDR3 DNA is TGTGCCAGCAGCTTGGAGGCGACAGGGGCCTACGAGCAGTACTTC. Protein product: CASSLEATGAYEQYF.

There are a few counts of this clone. The chain combines TRBV29-1 with TRBJ2-4, with TRBD1 as a possible D gene (6 bases). Trimming removed 4 bases at V and 12 bases at J, with 19 bases between. Germline values: CDR1 SQVTM, CDR2 ANQGSEA. The CDR3 consists of 13 residues. As DNA, the CDR3 is TGCAGCGTTGGTAGGCAGCAAAAGGACAGTCAGTACTTC. Translated, it gives CSVGRQQKDSQYF.

This clone was recorded only once. This chain connects TRBV5-8 to TRBJ2-2; D unresolved. This CDR3 is 14 amino acids long. V was pared by 4 bases and J by 1 base, with 8 bases between. Germline loops: CDR1 SGHTS, CDR2 YDEGEE. The CDR3 spells CASSRQMNTGELFF. The CDR3 nucleotides are TGTGCCAGCAGCCGTCAGATGAACACCGGGGAGCTGTTTTTT.

This clone was recorded a few times. The chain uses TRBV20-1 and TRBJ1-2; tentative D call: TRBD1 (5 bases). V lost 6 bases, J lost 4 bases, and 9 bases lay in between. CDR1 DFQATT and CDR2 SNEGSKA come from the germline V gene (reference sequence). The CDR3 covers 11 residues. For the CDR3, the DNA is TGCAGTGCCGGACAAAGCTATGGCTACACCTTC. It codes for CSAGQSYGYTF.